This TCR beta chain was captured by sequencing in a study of OX40 agonist ivuxolimab in advanced cancers. Study background: Every patient in dose escalation had hepatocellular carcinoma, melanoma, renal cell or head and neck cancer. Study observations and caveats: Doses of 0.1 to 3.0 mg/kg were accompanied by clonal expansion of CD4+ and CD8+ blood T cells by week 6.

This CDR3 contains 15 residues. Looked up from germline, CDR1 is SNHLY and CDR2 is FYNNEI. Samples were taken at baseline and on day 1 of cycles 4 and 7. To note about this clone: Its antigen is still unknown. One end of the junction fails to match germline, which may point to a read error.

Clones were read by immunoSEQ multiplex PCR, and TCRdb kept only the in-frame ones, dropping some. The profile shows more than 70,000 clones, about 85% of them singletons. The specimen was CD4+ or CD8+ T cells sorted from blood, collected in a trial of the OX40 agonist ivuxolimab. This TCR came from an adult with an advanced solid tumor such as melanoma, head and neck, liver or kidney cancer. This chain uses TRBV2 with TRBJ2-3; 8 bases line up with TRBD2. The CDR3 nucleotides read TGTGCCATCAGTGTTGTGACTAGCGGCACAGATACGCAGTATTTT. It translates to CAISVVTSGTDTQYF.